The 20 T cell receptor beta chains presented below share a single source sample, sequenced in a study of blood T cell repertoires in COVID-19. Profiled with immunoSEQ multiplex PCR; TCRdb holds only in-frame clones, not every one. Of approximately 100,000 clones listed, around 89% are singletons. The sample taken for sequencing was peripheral blood. The receptors were sampled from a human donor with acute or convalescent COVID-19. The donor label of this sample is uncertain.

This chain joins TRBV27 and TRBJ2-3; no clear D. The length of the CDR3 is 12 residues. Per germline, CDR1 MNHEY and CDR2 SMNVEV (reference sequence). V was pared by 3 bases and J by 11 bases, with 12 bases between. CDR3 protein: CASSFSGLRQYF. CDR3 coding DNA: TGTGCCAGCAGTTTCTCGGGTCTACGGCAGTATTTT.

The chain joins TRBV23-1 to TRBJ2-7, with TRBD1 matching over 11 bases. TRBV23-1 is flagged as an ORF with uncertain function. After removal of 2 bases from V and 4 bases from J, the junction contained 22 bases not matched to a gene. The CDR3 has 21 residues. CDR3 loop: CASSQTHIVNAGTGGWYEQYF. DNA of the CDR3: TGCGCCAGCAGTCAAACCCACATCGTTAATGCCGGGACAGGGGGATGGTACGAGCAGTACTTC.

V and J are TRBV5-4 and TRBJ1-2; TRBD1 matches 7 bases. With 4 bases clipped from V and 6 bases from J, the junction kept 6 bases outside the gene matches. Germline lookup yields CDR1 SGHNT and CDR2 YYREEE (reference sequence). The CDR3 extends over 13 amino acids. The CDR3 DNA is TGTGCCAGCAGCACCCGACAGGGAGATGGCTACACCTTC. Translated, it gives CASSTRQGDGYTF.

V and J are TRBV6-7 and TRBJ2-7; D perhaps matches TRBD2 (6 bases). TRBV6-7 is labeled an ORF, and its function is uncertain. V was shortened by 10 bases and J by 0 bases, with 31 bases between the two germline ends. CDR3 size: 19 residues. The CDR3 is CANPLLGVGLAWSSYEQYF. CDR3 sequence (DNA): TGTGCCAACCCCCTCCTTGGGGTAGGGCTAGCGTGGAGCTCCTACGAGCAGTACTTC.

As regards this clone: Other DNA sequences in this specimen translate into the identical CDR3. The rearrangement joins TRBV18 to TRBJ1-4, with 8 positions matching TRBD1. CDR3 size: 14 residues. The junction had 5 bases not matched to a gene; V was cut back by 3 bases and J by 8 bases. Germline V CDR1 and CDR2: KGHSH, LQKENI. The CDR3, as DNA: TGTGCCAGCTCACCGGGGACAGGTGACGAAAAACTGTTTTTT. This gives the protein CASSPGTGDEKLFF.

The CDR3 loop reads CATSGQVDTGELFF. CDR3 DNA: TGTGCCACCTCGGGACAGGTCGACACCGGGGAGCTGTTTTTT. The chain joins TRBV15 to TRBJ2-2, with TRBD1 matching over 8 bases. The CDR3 has 14 amino acids. Germline V gives CDR1 LNHNV, CDR2 YYDKDF (reference sequence). Trimming at V came to 8 bases and at J to 3 bases, leaving 5 bases not matched to a gene. Drawing the rest from reference TRBV15 and TRBJ2-2, the complete variable domain is DAMVIQNPRYQVTQFGKPVTLSCSQTLNHNVMYWYQQKSSQAPKLLFHYYDKDFNNEADTPDNFQSRRPNTSFCFLDIRSPGLGDTAMYLCATSGQVDTGELFFGEGSRLTVL.

The rearrangement uses TRBV28 and TRBJ2-7, with TRBD1 matching 9 bases. V was pared by 4 bases and J by 5 bases, with 12 bases of the junction left unmatched. Germline CDR1 MDHEN, CDR2 SYDVKM. CDR3 length: 16 amino acids. CDR3 in DNA: TGTGCCAGCAGTTCCAGTCCGGGACAGGGTGTAGACGAGCAGTACTTC. Amino acid sequence: CASSSSPGQGVDEQYF.

The chain combines TRBV6-5 with TRBJ1-4, with TRBD1 identical over 8 bases. V was pared by 4 bases and J by 10 bases, with 2 bases of the junction left unmatched. The CDR3 has 12 residues. Per germline, CDR1 MNHEY and CDR2 SVGAGI. For the CDR3, the DNA is TGTGCCAGCAGTTTGACAGGGGTAAAACTGTTTTTT. Amino acids: CASSLTGVKLFF.

This sequence joins TRBV28 and TRBJ1-1; maybe TRBD1 (6 bases). Germline values: CDR1 MDHEN, CDR2 SYDVKM. This CDR3 is built from 12 residues. The V end was cut by 3 bases, the J end by 8 bases, with 10 bases between. CDR3 protein: CASSFRGREAFF. The CDR3, as DNA: TGTGCCAGCAGTTTCAGGGGTCGGGAAGCTTTCTTT.

The chain employs TRBV4-2 and TRBJ1-1; D not certain. The CDR3 has 14 residues. CDR1 is LGHNA and CDR2 is YNFKEQ in the germline V gene. Trimming stripped 2 bases from V and 3 bases from J, with 10 bases between. CDR3 amino acids: CASSQSHEDTEAFF. CDR3 in DNA: TGTGCCAGCAGCCAATCTCATGAGGACACTGAAGCTTTCTTT.

The chain couples TRBV7-2 to TRBJ2-5, with 12 positions matching TRBD2. Germline trimming cut 3 bases from V and 5 bases from J; bases unmatched to any gene: 7. This CDR3 region has 16 residues. The germline gives CDR1 SGHTA, CDR2 FQGNSA. CDR3 bases: TGTGCCAGCAGCTTCACTAGCGGGAGGAACGGGGAGACCCAGTACTTC. This gives the protein CASSFTSGRNGETQYF.

The chain links TRBV28 to TRBJ2-1; 8 nucleotides line up with TRBD1. Germline trimming cut 2 bases from V and 4 bases from J; bases unmatched to any gene: 1. The length of the CDR3 is 14 residues. Per the germline V gene, CDR1 is MDHEN and CDR2 is SYDVKM. This chain's CDR3 is CASSLQGAYNEQFF. The CDR3 nucleotides are TGTGCCAGCAGTTTACAGGGGGCTTACAATGAGCAGTTCTTC.

The V gene is TRBV19, the J gene TRBJ2-1; 15 positions match TRBD2. Germline assignment: CDR1 LNHDA and CDR2 SQIVND (reference sequence). The CDR3 spans 17 residues. V dropped 4 bases and J dropped 7; count of bases not matched to a gene: 8. CDR3 nucleotide sequence: TGTGCCAGTAGTACTCCACCGGGACTAGCGGGGGGAAATGAGCAGTTCTTC. Translated, it gives CASSTPPGLAGGNEQFF.

The chain joins TRBV10-3 to TRBJ2-1, with TRBD1 as a possible D gene (5 bases). V shed 6 bases and J shed 5 bases, with 17 bases lying between them. This CDR3 spans 15 amino acids. CDR1 ENHRY and CDR2 SYGVKD come from the germline V gene. The CDR3 loop reads CAISNTEGVNNEQFF. The CDR3 DNA reads as TGTGCCATCAGCAATACCGAAGGGGTCAACAATGAGCAGTTCTTC.

The chain recombines TRBV13 with TRBJ2-3; 8 bases match TRBD1. The CDR3 length is 18 residues. Trimming removed 6 bases from V and 0 bases from J; junction bases left unmatched: 14. The germline V gene has CDR1 PRHDT and CDR2 FYEKMQ (reference sequence). CDR3 in amino acids: CASRQQLQGGRSTDTQYF. The CDR3, as DNA: TGTGCCAGCAGACAACAACTACAGGGGGGCAGGAGCACAGATACGCAGTATTTT.

The gene calls are TRBV7-2 and TRBJ2-1, with unresolved D. The CDR3 spans 14 residues. V was clipped by 6 bases and J by 6 bases, with 15 bases between them. In germline, CDR1 is SGHTA, CDR2 FQGNSA. The CDR3 DNA reads TGTGCCAGCAGGCCCCAGGTAGGCTTCAATGAGCAGTTCTTC. Amino acids: CASRPQVGFNEQFF.

This sequence joins TRBV28 and TRBJ1-1; 11 nucleotides align to TRBD1. The V gene end was trimmed by 3 bases and the J gene end by 0 bases; junction bases not matched to a gene: 9. This CDR3 spans 18 amino acids. Germline CDR1 MDHEN, CDR2 SYDVKM. The CDR3 sequence: CASSFFRDRGRMNTEAFF. DNA for the CDR3: TGTGCCAGCAGTTTCTTCCGGGACAGGGGGAGAATGAACACTGAAGCTTTCTTT.

This clone was seen just once. V and J are TRBV5-1 and TRBJ1-4, with 7 bases that match TRBD1. Germline loops: CDR1 SGHRS, CDR2 YFSETQ. The length of the CDR3 is 14 residues. V was pared by 4 bases and J by 7 bases, with 7 bases of the junction left unmatched. CDR3 loop: CASSPGQGGEKLFF. As DNA, the CDR3 is TGCGCCAGCAGCCCAGGGCAGGGGGGTGAAAAACTGTTTTTT.

The V and J genes are TRBV20-1 and TRBJ1-2; D unresolved. Germline CDR1 is DFQATT and CDR2 is SNEGSKA (reference sequence). V lost 3 bases and J lost 7, with 15 bases in between. The CDR3 is made up of 13 amino acids. CDR3 nucleotides: TGCAGTGCTAGTTTATCAGTGCGGAGTGGCTACACCTTC. This translates into CSASLSVRSGYTF.

The chain employs TRBV11-3 and TRBJ2-1; TRBD2 matches 8 bases. The V segment lost 3 bases and the J segment 6 bases; nucleotides outside the gene matches: 10. The length of the CDR3 is 16 residues. The V gene's germline CDR1 is SGHNT and CDR2 YENEEA. The chain's CDR3 is CASSLGLAGPFNEQFF. CDR3 bases: TGTGCCAGCAGCTTGGGGTTAGCGGGGCCTTTCAATGAGCAGTTCTTC.